This T cell receptor (beta chain) came from a study of T-cell reconstitution after alpha-beta-depleted transplantation in children. Preparation of the TCRbeta library was carried out with unique molecular identifiers. TCRdb re-derived calls from the PCR reads in MiXCR, one entry per CDR3 protein. The table lists under 300,000 distinct CDR3 sequences, around 9.7% of them singletons. Per germline, CDR1 SGHNT and CDR2 YYREEE (reference sequence). Trimming pared 4 bases from V and 3 bases from J, leaving 17 bases between. CDR3 size: 16 residues. This specimen was PBMCs from the stem cell graft donor, taken from the stem cell graft. The receptor was isolated from a human donor who donated a stem cell graft to a child with SCID. The V and J genes are TRBV5-4 and TRBJ2-1; the D gene is possibly TRBD1 (5 bases). DNA for the CDR3: TGTGCCAGCAGCCTGGGGCTCCTCCCCTACTACAATGAGCAGTTCTTC. This codes for CASSLGLLPYYNEQFF.